These T cell receptor beta chains were read from a single sample in a study of shared clonotypes between healthy human individuals. The data were produced by immunoSEQ multiplex PCR, yet TCRdb's version contains in-frame clones alone and is incomplete. The table includes about 2,500,000 clones, 90% to 95% detected once. The sequenced sample consisted of naive CD4+ T cells sorted from blood. These receptor sequences come from a man younger than 35 in good health. Both conserved end residues are part of each CDR3. The order of the fields is clone size, J gene, V gene, D gene, CDR3 protein, CDR3 DNA. The D gene is left open where the match is weak. Where a row states a size, it is once, few, many or the class of an expanded clone; other rows omit it.

abundance: NA
j_gene: TRBJ2-5
v_gene: TRBV11-2
d_gene: TRBD2
CDR3aa: CASSLSAGGLLGTQYF
CDR3nt: TGTGCCAGCAGCTTATCAGCGGGAGGCCTGTTAGGGACCCAGTACTTC

abundance: NA
j_gene: TRBJ2-5
v_gene: TRBV30
d_gene: NA
CDR3aa: CAWSPDAAGMETQYF
CDR3nt: TGTGCCTGGAGTCCCGACGCTGCTGGAATGGAGACCCAGTACTTC

abundance: NA
j_gene: TRBJ2-5
v_gene: TRBV11-3
d_gene: TRBD1
CDR3aa: CASRRQGARETQYF
CDR3nt: TGTGCCAGCAGACGACAGGGGGCGCGAGAGACCCAGTACTTC

abundance: NA
j_gene: TRBJ2-3
v_gene: TRBV15
d_gene: TRBD2
CDR3aa: CATSRDLWSSGGDTQYF
CDR3nt: TGTGCCACCAGCAGAGATCTCTGGTCTAGCGGGGGCGATACGCAGTATTTT

abundance: NA
j_gene: TRBJ2-3
v_gene: TRBV7-6
d_gene: NA
CDR3aa: CASSLGGKNTDTQYF
CDR3nt: TGTGCCAGCAGCTTAGGGGGTAAAAACACAGATACGCAGTATTTT

abundance: once
j_gene: TRBJ2-2
v_gene: TRBV2
d_gene: NA
CDR3aa: CASSAILVVAGELFF
CDR3nt: TGTGCCAGCAGTGCTATCCTAGTCGTTGCCGGGGAGCTGTTTTTT

abundance: NA
j_gene: TRBJ2-3
v_gene: TRBV10-1
d_gene: NA
CDR3aa: CASSGQATDTQYF
CDR3nt: TGCGCCAGCAGTGGTCAGGCCACAGATACGCAGTATTTT

abundance: NA
j_gene: TRBJ1-3
v_gene: TRBV7-8
d_gene: NA
CDR3aa: CASSLNGNTIYF
CDR3nt: TGTGCCAGCAGCTTAAATGGAAACACCATATATTTT

abundance: NA
j_gene: TRBJ1-2
v_gene: TRBV6-1
d_gene: NA
CDR3aa: CASSVTATNYGYTF
CDR3nt: TGTGCCAGCAGTGTGACAGCCACTAACTATGGCTACACCTTC

abundance: few
j_gene: TRBJ2-2
v_gene: TRBV30
d_gene: NA
CDR3aa: CAWKGGELFF
CDR3nt: TGTGCCTGGAAGGGCGGGGAGCTGTTTTTT

abundance: NA
j_gene: TRBJ1-1
v_gene: TRBV30
d_gene: NA
CDR3aa: CAWSPWESEAFF
CDR3nt: TGTGCCTGGAGTCCGTGGGAGTCTGAAGCTTTCTTT

abundance: NA
j_gene: TRBJ1-5
v_gene: TRBV4-1
d_gene: NA
CDR3aa: CASSQGPGPDQPQHF
CDR3nt: TGCGCCAGCAGCCAAGGTCCGGGTCCGGACCAGCCCCAGCATTTT

abundance: NA
j_gene: TRBJ2-7
v_gene: TRBV5-1
d_gene: NA
CDR3aa: CASSLDDGIGPSSYEQYF
CDR3nt: TGCGCCAGCAGCTTGGACGATGGGATTGGCCCCAGCTCCTACGAGCAGTACTTC

abundance: NA
j_gene: TRBJ2-7
v_gene: TRBV30
d_gene: TRBD2
CDR3aa: CASQRGGLAPYEQYF
CDR3nt: TGTGCCTCTCAACGGGGGGGACTCGCCCCCTACGAGCAGTACTTC

abundance: NA
j_gene: TRBJ1-6
v_gene: TRBV18
d_gene: NA
CDR3aa: CASSGAENSPLHF
CDR3nt: TGTGCCAGCTCCGGGGCAGAGAATTCACCCCTCCACTTT

abundance: NA
j_gene: TRBJ2-3
v_gene: TRBV5-4
d_gene: NA
CDR3aa: CASSSPLPGSTDTQYF
CDR3nt: TGTGCCAGCAGCTCCCCCCTCCCTGGGAGCACAGATACGCAGTATTTT

abundance: NA
j_gene: TRBJ1-2
v_gene: TRBV7-2
d_gene: TRBD1
CDR3aa: CASSTRDRGYGYTF
CDR3nt: TGTGCCAGCAGCACGCGGGACAGGGGCTATGGCTACACCTTC

abundance: NA
j_gene: TRBJ1-6
v_gene: TRBV9
d_gene: NA
CDR3aa: CASSARDFFSPLHF
CDR3nt: TGTGCCAGCAGCGCGCGTGACTTTTTCTCACCCCTCCACTTT

abundance: NA
j_gene: TRBJ1-5
v_gene: TRBV9
d_gene: NA
CDR3aa: CASSRTGLGYQPQHF
CDR3nt: TGTGCCAGCAGCCGAACAGGTCTGGGTTATCAGCCCCAGCATTTT

abundance: NA
j_gene: TRBJ1-1
v_gene: TRBV11-2
d_gene: NA
CDR3aa: CASSLYMNTEAFF
CDR3nt: TGTGCCAGCAGCTTATACATGAACACTGAAGCTTTCTTT

abundance: NA
j_gene: TRBJ1-5
v_gene: TRBV12-5
d_gene: NA
CDR3aa: CASGLVPSGGRTSNQPQHF
CDR3nt: TGTGCTAGTGGTTTGGTACCGTCGGGGGGCCGGACCAGCAATCAGCCCCAGCATTTT

abundance: once
j_gene: TRBJ2-5
v_gene: TRBV14
d_gene: NA
CDR3aa: CASSQDLQAQETQYF
CDR3nt: TGTGCCAGCAGCCAAGACCTCCAGGCCCAAGAGACCCAGTACTTC

abundance: NA
j_gene: TRBJ2-2
v_gene: TRBV5-1
d_gene: NA
CDR3aa: CASSLRRDTGELFF
CDR3nt: TGCGCCAGCAGCTTGAGGAGGGACACCGGGGAGCTGTTTTTT

abundance: NA
j_gene: TRBJ1-4
v_gene: TRBV5-1
d_gene: NA
CDR3aa: CASSVGMGREKLFF
CDR3nt: TGCGCCAGCAGCGTTGGAATGGGGAGGGAAAAACTGTTTTTT

abundance: NA
j_gene: TRBJ2-1
v_gene: TRBV28
d_gene: TRBD2
CDR3aa: CASSFEVDGGKYNEQFF
CDR3nt: TGTGCCAGCAGTTTCGAAGTAGACGGGGGGAAATACAATGAGCAGTTCTTC

abundance: NA
j_gene: TRBJ1-5
v_gene: TRBV7-2
d_gene: NA
CDR3aa: CASSLEPQPQHF
CDR3nt: TGTGCCAGCAGCTTAGAGCCTCAGCCCCAGCATTTT

abundance: once
j_gene: TRBJ1-3
v_gene: TRBV15
d_gene: NA
CDR3aa: CATSRGDRSSSGNTIYF
CDR3nt: TGTGCCACCAGCAGAGGCGACAGGTCAAGCTCTGGAAACACCATATATTTT

abundance: NA
j_gene: TRBJ1-2
v_gene: TRBV5-1
d_gene: NA
CDR3aa: CASSYNNGYTF
CDR3nt: TGCGCCAGCAGCTACAACAATGGCTACACCTTC

abundance: NA
j_gene: TRBJ2-1
v_gene: TRBV7-9
d_gene: TRBD1
CDR3aa: CASSFDRGSYNEQFF
CDR3nt: TGTGCCAGCAGCTTTGACAGGGGCTCCTACAATGAGCAGTTCTTC

abundance: NA
j_gene: TRBJ2-5
v_gene: TRBV25-1
d_gene: NA
CDR3aa: CASSEGLALRETQYF
CDR3nt: TGTGCCAGCAGTGAAGGGCTAGCTTTACGGGAGACCCAGTACTTC

abundance: NA
j_gene: TRBJ2-2
v_gene: TRBV5-1
d_gene: TRBD2
CDR3aa: CASSFTTSAGELFF
CDR3nt: TGCGCCAGCAGCTTCACGACTAGCGCCGGGGAGCTGTTTTTT

abundance: NA
j_gene: TRBJ1-2
v_gene: TRBV21-1
d_gene: NA
CDR3aa: CASSKEQPLGGYTF
CDR3nt: TGTGCCAGCAGCAAAGAACAGCCCTTGGGGGGCTACACCTTC

abundance: NA
j_gene: TRBJ2-2
v_gene: TRBV28
d_gene: TRBD1
CDR3aa: CASSSTGQGAGGELFF
CDR3nt: TGTGCCAGCAGTTCGACCGGACAGGGGGCAGGCGGGGAGCTGTTTTTT

abundance: NA
j_gene: TRBJ1-2
v_gene: TRBV29-1
d_gene: NA
CDR3aa: CSVADGGGGYTF
CDR3nt: TGCAGCGTCGCGGACGGCGGGGGTGGCTACACCTTC

abundance: NA
j_gene: TRBJ2-5
v_gene: TRBV5-1
d_gene: TRBD2
CDR3aa: CASSLSIWGGQETQYF
CDR3nt: TGCGCCAGCAGCTTGTCAATCTGGGGGGGCCAAGAGACCCAGTACTTC

abundance: NA
j_gene: TRBJ2-7
v_gene: TRBV7-6
d_gene: TRBD2
CDR3aa: CASSSGLAGTEQYF
CDR3nt: TGTGCCAGCAGCTCCGGACTAGCGGGAACCGAGCAGTACTTC

abundance: NA
j_gene: TRBJ1-2
v_gene: TRBV19
d_gene: NA
CDR3aa: CASTPSQSYGYTF
CDR3nt: TGTGCCAGTACCCCGTCCCAGAGCTATGGCTACACCTTC

abundance: NA
j_gene: TRBJ2-2
v_gene: TRBV10-3
d_gene: NA
CDR3aa: CATFQGIVSGELFF
CDR3nt: TGTGCCACCTTCCAGGGTATTGTATCCGGGGAGCTGTTTTTT